This is a list of T cell receptor beta chains from one sample in a study of blood T cell repertoires in COVID-19. TCRdb's copy holds only in-frame clones and misses some; the assay was immunoSEQ multiplex PCR. The sample holds about 270,000 clones, around 90% seen once. The sequenced sample was PBMCs or T cells enriched from blood (not recorded which). All receptors come from a man in his forties or fifties who had been exposed to COVID-19. CDR3s include the opening cysteine and the closing phenylalanine or tryptophan. D genes are given only for firm matches. Clone size appears in some rows only: once, few, many, or a class for an expanded clone.

V gene	J gene	D gene	clone size	CDR3 DNA	CDR3 protein
TRBV5-1	TRBJ2-7	.	.	TGCGCCAGCAGCTTGGAGGGCAGGGACGAGCAGTACTTC	CASSLEGRDEQYF
TRBV30	TRBJ1-1	.	.	TGTGCCTGGAGTACACCGAACACTGAAGCTTTCTTT	CAWSTPNTEAFF
TRBV9	TRBJ1-2	.	.	TGTGCCAGCAGCGGGACAGAACAAAACTATGGCTACACCTTC	CASSGTEQNYGYTF
TRBV24-1	TRBJ2-4	.	.	TGTGCCACCAGTGATTCGCAGACAGTGAAAAACATTCAGTACTTC	CATSDSQTVKNIQYF
TRBV6-1	TRBJ2-1	TRBD1	.	TGTGCCAGCAGTGAGCCGGGACAGGGGACCAATGAGCAGTTCTTC	CASSEPGQGTNEQFF
TRBV5-1	TRBJ2-7	TRBD1	.	TGCGCCCAAAAGGGGGGCAGGGGGCTGGCCTACGAGCAGTACTTC	CAQKGGRGLAYEQYF
TRBV21-1	TRBJ2-7	.	.	TGTGCTCTGACAGGGAATAGCTCCTACGAGCAGTACTTC	CALTGNSSYEQYF
TRBV2	TRBJ1-2	TRBD1	.	TGTGCCAGCGTACCGGGACAGGGAAGGTATGGCTACACCTTC	CASVPGQGRYGYTF
TRBV14	TRBJ1-1	.	.	TGTGCCAGCAGCCATTGGAGGGACACTGAAGCTTTCTTT	CASSHWRDTEAFF
TRBV5-4	TRBJ2-1	.	.	TGTGCCAGCAGCTTCCTCGGGGCGGGGCCCTACAATGAGCAGTTCTTC	CASSFLGAGPYNEQFF
TRBV4-2	TRBJ2-7	TRBD1	.	TGTGCCAGCAGCCCGGGACAGGCGGACGAGCAGTACTTC	CASSPGQADEQYF
TRBV19	TRBJ1-1	TRBD1	.	TGTGCCAGTAGTACAAGACAGGGGCTGAACACTGAAGCTTTCTTT	CASSTRQGLNTEAFF
TRBV11-3	TRBJ2-1	.	.	TGTGCCAGCAGCCCCATGTTGAGTCATGAGCAGTTCTTC	CASSPMLSHEQFF
TRBV28	TRBJ1-4	TRBD1	.	TGTGCCAGCAGCGAACCGGGACAGGGTGATGAAAAACTGTTTTTT	CASSEPGQGDEKLFF
TRBV18	TRBJ1-4	.	.	TGTGCCAGCTCACTACAGTCAACTAATGAAAAACTGTTTTTT	CASSLQSTNEKLFF
TRBV19	TRBJ2-7	TRBD1	once	TGTGCCAGTAGTCTGACCGGGACAGGCTCCTACGAGCAGTACTTC	CASSLTGTGSYEQYF
TRBV28	TRBJ1-4	TRBD1	.	TGTGCCAGCAGCGCTGTATCGGACAGGGGGGATGAAAAACTGTTTTTT	CASSAVSDRGDEKLFF
TRBV2	TRBJ2-7	TRBD1	once	TGTGCCAGCAGTGTGGTGGGCAGGGGGCGCGACGAGCAGTACTTC	CASSVVGRGRDEQYF
TRBV6-5	TRBJ2-5	.	.	TGTGCCAAATCTAAGTGGATTCTGTACGGGGAGACCCAGTACTTC	CAKSKWILYGETQYF
TRBV30	TRBJ1-3	.	.	TGTGCCTGGAGTTCCGGCTCTGGAAACACCATATATTTT	CAWSSGSGNTIYF
TRBV19	TRBJ2-7	TRBD1	.	TGTGCCAGTAGCCCGTTGGGACAGTCCTCCTACGAGCAGTACTTC	CASSPLGQSSYEQYF